This T cell receptor (beta chain) was captured by sequencing in a study of blood T cell repertoires in COVID-19. On the study more broadly: T cells, B-cell-depleted T cells, or PBMCs supplied cDNA or gDNA.

This CDR3 region has 11 residues. CDR1 and CDR2 from the germline V gene are SQVTM and ANQGSEA. Deletions cut 4 bases from V and 4 bases from J, with 7 bases between. The method was immunoSEQ multiplex PCR; TCRdb's version includes in-frame clones alone and lacks a portion of them. This table holds under 300,000 clones, approximately 79% found once. The chain couples TRBV29-1 to TRBJ1-2; D gene unclear. The receptor was derived from a woman older than 75 with active or convalescent COVID-19. Specimen: peripheral blood. The DNA of the CDR3 is TGCAGCGTTGGTATGAGCTATGGCTACACCTTC. Translated, it gives CSVGMSYGYTF. The whole variable domain, remainder taken from reference TRBV29-1 and TRBJ1-2, is SAVISQKPSRDICQRGTSLTIQCQVDSQVTMMFWYRQQPGQSLTLIATANQGSEATYESGFVIDKFPISRPNLTFSTLTVSNMSPEDSSIYLCSVGMSYGYTFGSGTRLTVV.